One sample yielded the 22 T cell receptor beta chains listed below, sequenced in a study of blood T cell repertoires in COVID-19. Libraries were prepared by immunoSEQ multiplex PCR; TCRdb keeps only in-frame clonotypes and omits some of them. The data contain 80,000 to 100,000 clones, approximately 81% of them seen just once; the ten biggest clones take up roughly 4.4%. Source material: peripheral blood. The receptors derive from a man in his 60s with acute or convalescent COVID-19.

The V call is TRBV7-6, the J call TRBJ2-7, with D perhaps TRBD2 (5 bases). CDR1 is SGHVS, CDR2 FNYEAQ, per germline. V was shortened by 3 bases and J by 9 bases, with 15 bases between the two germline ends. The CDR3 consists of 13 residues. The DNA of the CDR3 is TGTGCCAGCAGCTTTGAAACATGGGAGACGCAGTACTTC. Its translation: CASSFETWETQYF.

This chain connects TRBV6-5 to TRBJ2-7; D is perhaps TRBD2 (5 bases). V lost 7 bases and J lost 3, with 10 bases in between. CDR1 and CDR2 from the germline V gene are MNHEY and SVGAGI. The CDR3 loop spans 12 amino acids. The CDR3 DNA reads TGTGCCAGCAAATCGGGGAGCTACGAGCAGTACTTC. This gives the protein CASKSGSYEQYF.

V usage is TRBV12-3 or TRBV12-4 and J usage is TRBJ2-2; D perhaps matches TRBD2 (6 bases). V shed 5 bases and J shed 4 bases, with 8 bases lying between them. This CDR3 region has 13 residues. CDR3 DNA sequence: TGTGCCAGCAGTAAGGGAGGCACCGGGGAGCTGTTTTTT. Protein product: CASSKGGTGELFF.

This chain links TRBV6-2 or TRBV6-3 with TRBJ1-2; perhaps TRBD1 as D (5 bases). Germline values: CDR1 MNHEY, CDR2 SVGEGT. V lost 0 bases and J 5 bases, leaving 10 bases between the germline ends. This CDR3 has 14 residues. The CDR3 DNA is TGTGCCAGCAGTTACTCAGGGGATTTGTATGGCTACACCTTC. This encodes CASSYSGDLYGYTF.

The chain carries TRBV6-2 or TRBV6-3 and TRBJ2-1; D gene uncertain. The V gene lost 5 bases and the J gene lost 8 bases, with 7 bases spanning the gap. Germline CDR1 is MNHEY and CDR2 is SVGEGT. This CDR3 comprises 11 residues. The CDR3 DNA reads TGTGCCAGCAGTCTCCGTGATGAGCAGTTCTTC. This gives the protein CASSLRDEQFF.

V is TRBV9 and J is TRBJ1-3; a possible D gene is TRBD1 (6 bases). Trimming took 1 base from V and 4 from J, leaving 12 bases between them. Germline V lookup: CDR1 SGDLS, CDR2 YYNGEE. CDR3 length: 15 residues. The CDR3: CASSVSGALGNTIYF. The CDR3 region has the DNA TGTGCCAGCAGCGTATCAGGGGCGCTAGGAAACACCATATATTTT. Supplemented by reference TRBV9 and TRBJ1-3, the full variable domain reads DSGVTQTPKHLITATGQRVTLRCSPRSGDLSVYWYQQSLDQGLQFLIQYYNGEERAKGNILERFSAQQFPDLHSELNLSSLELGDSALYFCASSVSGALGNTIYFGEGSWLTVV.

This CDR3 is CASSLELAGITGELFF. In DNA, the CDR3 is TGTGCCAGCAGCTTGGAACTAGCGGGGATAACCGGGGAGCTGTTTTTT. The V gene is TRBV7-8, the J gene TRBJ2-2, with 10 bases aligning to TRBD2. The CDR3 is 16 amino acids. V shed 3 bases and J 5 bases; nucleotides not matched to a gene: 6. Germline V lookup: CDR1 SGHVS, CDR2 FQNEAQ. Using reference TRBV7-8 and TRBJ2-2 for the parts outside the CDR3, the full variable domain is GAGVSQSPRYKVAKRGQDVALRCDPISGHVSLFWYQQALGQGPEFLTYFQNEAQLDKSGLPSDRFFAERPEGSVSTLKIQRTQQEDSAVYLCASSLELAGITGELFFGEGSRLTVL.

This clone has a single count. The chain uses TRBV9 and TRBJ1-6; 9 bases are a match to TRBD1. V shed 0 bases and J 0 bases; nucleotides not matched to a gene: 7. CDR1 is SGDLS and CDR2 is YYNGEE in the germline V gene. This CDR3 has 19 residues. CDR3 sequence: CASSVGQGVPTSYNSPLHF. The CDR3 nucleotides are TGTGCCAGCAGCGTAGGACAGGGGGTCCCAACCTCCTATAATTCACCCCTCCACTTT. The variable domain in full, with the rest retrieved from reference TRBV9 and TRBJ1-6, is DSGVTQTPKHLITATGQRVTLRCSPRSGDLSVYWYQQSLDQGLQFLIQYYNGEERAKGNILERFSAQQFPDLHSELNLSSLELGDSALYFCASSVGQGVPTSYNSPLHFGNGTRLTVT.

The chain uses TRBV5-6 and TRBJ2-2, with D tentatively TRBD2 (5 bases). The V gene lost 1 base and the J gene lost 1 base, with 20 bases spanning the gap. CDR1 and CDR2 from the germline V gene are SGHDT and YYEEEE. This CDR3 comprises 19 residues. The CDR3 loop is CASSLSWQLPGLNTGELFF. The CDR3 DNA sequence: TGTGCCAGCAGCTTGTCGTGGCAGTTACCAGGACTGAACACCGGGGAGCTGTTTTTT.

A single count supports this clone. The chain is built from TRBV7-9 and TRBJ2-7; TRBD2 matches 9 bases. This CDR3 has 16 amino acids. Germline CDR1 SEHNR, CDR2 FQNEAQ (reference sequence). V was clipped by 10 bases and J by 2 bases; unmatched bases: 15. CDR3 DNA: TGTGCCACCGCGGGGGGAAGGCTAGCGGGGACCTACGAGCAGTACTTC. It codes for CATAGGRLAGTYEQYF.

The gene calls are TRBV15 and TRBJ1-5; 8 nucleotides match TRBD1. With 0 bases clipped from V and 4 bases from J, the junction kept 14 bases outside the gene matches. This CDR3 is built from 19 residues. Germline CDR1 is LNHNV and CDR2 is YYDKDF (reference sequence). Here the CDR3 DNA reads TGTGCCACCAGCAGAGATCTAGGCGCAGGGGGCCTTCGGAATCAGCCCCAGCATTTT. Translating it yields CATSRDLGAGGLRNQPQHF.

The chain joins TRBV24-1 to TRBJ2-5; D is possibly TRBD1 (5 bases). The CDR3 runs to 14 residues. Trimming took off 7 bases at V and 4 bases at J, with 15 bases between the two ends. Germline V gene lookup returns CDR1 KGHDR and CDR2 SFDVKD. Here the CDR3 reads CATSGRVMSETQYF. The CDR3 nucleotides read TGTGCCACCAGCGGCAGGGTGATGTCAGAGACCCAGTACTTC.

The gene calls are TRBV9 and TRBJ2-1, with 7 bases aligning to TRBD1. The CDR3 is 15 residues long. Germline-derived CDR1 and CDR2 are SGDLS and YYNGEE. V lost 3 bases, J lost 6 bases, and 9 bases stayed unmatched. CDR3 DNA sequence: TGTGCCAGCAGCGCCCTCCTTGACAGGGCCAATGAGCAGTTCTTC. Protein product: CASSALLDRANEQFF.

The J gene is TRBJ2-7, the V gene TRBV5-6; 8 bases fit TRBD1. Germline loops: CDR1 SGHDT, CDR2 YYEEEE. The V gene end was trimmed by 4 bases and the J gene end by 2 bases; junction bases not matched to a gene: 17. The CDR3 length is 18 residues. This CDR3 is CASSSQNRGQGPTYEQYF. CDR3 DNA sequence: TGTGCCAGCAGCAGCCAGAACCGCGGACAGGGACCCACCTACGAGCAGTACTTC.

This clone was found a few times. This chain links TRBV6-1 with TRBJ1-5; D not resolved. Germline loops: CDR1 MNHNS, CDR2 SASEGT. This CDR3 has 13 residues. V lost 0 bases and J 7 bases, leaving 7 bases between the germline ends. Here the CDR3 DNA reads TGTGCCAGCAGTGAAGCGCAAGCCCAGCCCCAGCATTTT. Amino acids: CASSEAQAQPQHF.

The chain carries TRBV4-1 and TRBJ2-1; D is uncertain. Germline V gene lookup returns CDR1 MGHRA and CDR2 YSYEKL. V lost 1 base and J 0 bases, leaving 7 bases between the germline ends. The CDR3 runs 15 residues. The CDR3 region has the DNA TGCGCCAGCAGCCAAGTACCGGGCTCCTACAATGAGCAGTTCTTC. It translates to CASSQVPGSYNEQFF.

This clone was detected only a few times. In DNA form, the CDR3 reads TGTGCCAGCAGCTTGGTCGGGACAGGGGTTATGGGGCAGTACTTC. Translating it yields CASSLVGTGVMGQYF. The chain recombines TRBV5-4 with TRBJ2-7; 10 nucleotides match TRBD1. Germline-derived CDR1 and CDR2 are SGHNT and YYREEE (reference sequence). The CDR3 has 15 amino acids. The ends lost 0 bases at V and 9 bases at J; junction bases unmatched: 9.

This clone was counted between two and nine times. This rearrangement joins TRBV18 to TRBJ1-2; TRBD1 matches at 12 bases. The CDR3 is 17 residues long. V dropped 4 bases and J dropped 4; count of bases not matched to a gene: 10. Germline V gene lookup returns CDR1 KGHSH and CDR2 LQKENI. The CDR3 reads CASSQTMGQGASYGYTF. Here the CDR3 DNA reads TGTGCCAGCTCACAGACGATGGGACAGGGGGCCTCCTATGGCTACACCTTC.

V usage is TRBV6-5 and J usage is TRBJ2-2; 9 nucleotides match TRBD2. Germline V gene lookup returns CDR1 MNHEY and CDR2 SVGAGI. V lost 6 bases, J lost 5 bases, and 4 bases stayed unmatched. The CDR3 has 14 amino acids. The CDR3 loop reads CASRIAGETGELFF. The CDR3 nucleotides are TGTGCCAGCAGGATAGCGGGAGAAACCGGGGAGCTGTTTTTT.

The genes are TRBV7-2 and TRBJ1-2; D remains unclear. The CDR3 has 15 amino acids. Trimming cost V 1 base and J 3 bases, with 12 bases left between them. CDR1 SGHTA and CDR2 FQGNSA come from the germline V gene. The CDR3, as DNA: TGTGCCAGCAGCTTAGTTAGCGGCAGTGACTATGGCTACACCTTC. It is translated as CASSLVSGSDYGYTF.

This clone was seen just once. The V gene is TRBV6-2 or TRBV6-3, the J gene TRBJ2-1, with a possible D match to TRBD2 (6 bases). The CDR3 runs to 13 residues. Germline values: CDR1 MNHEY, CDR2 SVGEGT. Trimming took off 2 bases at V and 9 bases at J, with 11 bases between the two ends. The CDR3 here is CASSYLGGGEQFF. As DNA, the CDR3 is TGTGCCAGCAGTTACCTCGGGGGAGGTGAGCAGTTCTTC.

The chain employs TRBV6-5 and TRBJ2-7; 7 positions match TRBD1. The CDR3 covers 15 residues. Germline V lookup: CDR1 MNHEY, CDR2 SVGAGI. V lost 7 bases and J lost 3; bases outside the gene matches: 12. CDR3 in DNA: TGTGCCAGCATCCCAACGACAGGGAAAAACTACGAGCAGTACTTC. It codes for CASIPTTGKNYEQYF.